By share, the clone carrying this T cell receptor beta chain ranks as medium-sized. What it binds is not known. The sample is drawn from a study of molecular identifiers for immune sequencing clone quantification. TCRdb ran MiXCR on the PCR reads and lists one entry per CDR3 protein. The repertoire holds 8,000 to 11,000 distinct CDR3 sequences, around 20% seen once, with over 1.5% in the top ten. Naive CD8 T cell sorting was performed on the CD8+CD4-CCR7+CD45RA+ phenotype. The CDR3 is 15 amino acids. Trimming left V 5 bases short and J 0 bases short, with 12 bases between. The germline gives CDR1 SNHLY, CDR2 FYNNEI. Study-level findings and limits: Over 99% of effector molecules, but under 1% in naive cells, were held by clones with more than 20 RNA copies.

The TCR was taken from a human donor in good health. Some libraries in this study had Jurkat cell RNA spiked in. The chain carries TRBV2 and TRBJ2-3; a possible D gene is TRBD1 (6 bases). The sequencing input was naive CD8+ T cells from blood, with Jurkat cell RNA spiked in. Subset indicated: FACS-sorted CD8+CD4-CCR7+CD45RA+ naive T cells. The CDR3 DNA is TGTGCCAGCAGTTCGGACAGCCCTAGCACAGATACGCAGTATTTT. Its protein product is CASSSDSPSTDTQYF.